The T cell receptor beta chain under discussion was sequenced for a study of blood T cell repertoires in COVID-19. As originally analysed: Counts of nucleated cells, estimated from reference gene primer amplification, were obtained. The protocol was immunoSEQ multiplex PCR, while the TCRdb copy is restricted to in-frame clones and leaves out a portion. The DNA gave D and trimming, while V, J and clone size come from that table. Among 100,000 to 150,000 clones listed, 65% to 90% were seen once. CDR3 length equals 12 residues. Trimming removed 1 base from V and 6 bases from J, with 7 bases in between. Germline V gene data show CDR1 as LGHNT and CDR2 as FRNRAP.

The source material was peripheral blood. This chain joins TRBV12-5 and TRBJ2-7; possibly TRBD1 for D (5 bases). This TCR was recovered from a woman at least 80 years old with acute or convalescent COVID-19. In DNA form, the CDR3 reads TGTGCTAGTGGTTTGGACAGGACCGAGCAGTACTTC. Amino acid sequence: CASGLDRTEQYF.